A selection of T cell receptor beta chains follows, all from one sample in a study of human thymus T cells. Generated by immunoSEQ multiplex PCR, the TCRdb table keeps only in-frame clones and is missing some. The repertoire includes 40,000 to 45,000 clones, 94% of them detected once, and 0.095% to 0.15% sits in the top ten. What was sequenced was blood. These receptor sequences come from a boy younger than two with a congenital heart defect but otherwise immunologically healthy. The CDR3 runs from the conserved cysteine through the conserved F or W. A D gene is named only where the DNA matches it firmly. The size field is filled for only some rows; it gives once, few, many or a size class.

CDR3aa: CASSYGGLLRYGYTF
CDR3nt: TGTGCCAGCAGTTACGGGGGGCTCCTACGCTATGGCTACACCTTC
j_gene: TRBJ1-2
d_gene: NA
abundance: NA
v_gene: TRBV6-6

CDR3aa: CASSVTDLTDTQYF
CDR3nt: TGTGCCAGCAGCGTAACGGACCTCACAGATACGCAGTATTTT
j_gene: TRBJ2-3
d_gene: NA
abundance: once
v_gene: TRBV9

CDR3aa: CASSLGRSLSTDTQYF
CDR3nt: TGTGCCAGCAGCCTGGGAAGGTCCCTTAGCACAGATACGCAGTATTTT
j_gene: TRBJ2-3
d_gene: NA
abundance: NA
v_gene: TRBV9

CDR3aa: CASSVPRGQPPFGYGYTF
CDR3nt: TGTGCCAGCAGTGTCCCCCGGGGTCAACCCCCTTTCGGCTATGGCTACACCTTC
j_gene: TRBJ1-2
d_gene: NA
abundance: NA
v_gene: TRBV6-1

CDR3aa: CASSRGQALSEKLFF
CDR3nt: TGTGCCAGCAGCCGCGGACAGGCCTTGTCGGAGAAACTGTTTTTT
j_gene: TRBJ1-4
d_gene: TRBD1
abundance: NA
v_gene: TRBV7-9

CDR3aa: CASSKTDTQYF
CDR3nt: TGTGCCAGCAGTAAGACAGATACGCAGTATTTT
j_gene: TRBJ2-3
d_gene: NA
abundance: NA
v_gene: TRBV2

CDR3aa: CASSTYSSSGNTIYF
CDR3nt: TGTGCCAGCAGCACTTACAGCTCCTCTGGAAACACCATATATTTT
j_gene: TRBJ1-3
d_gene: NA
abundance: once
v_gene: TRBV7-2

CDR3aa: CASSFTPRDEQYF
CDR3nt: TGTGCCAGCAGCTTTACCCCCCGGGACGAGCAGTACTTC
j_gene: TRBJ2-7
d_gene: NA
abundance: NA
v_gene: TRBV7-2

CDR3aa: CASSLSASSYNEQFF
CDR3nt: TGTGCCAGCAGCCTTAGCGCCAGCTCCTACAATGAGCAGTTCTTC
j_gene: TRBJ2-1
d_gene: NA
abundance: NA
v_gene: TRBV7-9

CDR3aa: CASSPYFYGYTF
CDR3nt: TGTGCCAGCAGTCCTTATTTCTATGGCTACACCTTC
j_gene: TRBJ1-2
d_gene: NA
abundance: NA
v_gene: TRBV28